The 17 T cell receptor beta chains below were found in one sample sequenced in a study of CD8+ T cells in alopecia areata. Once RNA had been extracted, it was reverse transcribed into cDNA to act as the sequencing template. The data were produced by immunoSEQ multiplex PCR, yet TCRdb's version contains in-frame clones alone and is incomplete. The repertoire consists of 100,000 to 150,000 clones, with around 45% occurring once and the leading ten covering 10% to 13%. Sequencing used NKG2D-low CD8+ T cells sorted from blood. The origin of the receptors is a human donor with alopecia areata.

Only a few counts were recorded for this clone. The V and J genes are TRBV29-1 and TRBJ2-7, with 9 bases fitting TRBD2. The CDR3 is 13 residues long. Unmatched junction bases numbered 2, after V lost 4 bases and J lost 1 base. Looked up from germline, CDR1 is SQVTM and CDR2 is ANQGSEA. CDR3 sequence (DNA): TGCAGCGTTGCAGCGGGAGGTTCCTACGAGCAGTACTTC. This translates into CSVAAGGSYEQYF.

This chain links TRBV19 with TRBJ2-1; perhaps TRBD1 as D (6 bases). Germline lookup yields CDR1 LNHDA and CDR2 SQIVND (reference sequence). The CDR3 totals 13 residues. The V end was cut by 6 bases, the J end by 8 bases, with 14 bases between. The CDR3, as DNA: TGTGCCAGTAGGCGGACAGTGAAAGATGAGCAGTTCTTC. Translated, it gives CASRRTVKDEQFF. The full variable domain, completed using reference TRBV19 and TRBJ2-1, is DGGITQSPKYLFRKEGQNVTLSCEQNLNHDAMYWYRQDPGQGLRLIYYSQIVNDFQKGDIAEGYSVSREKKESFPLTVTSAQKNPTAFYLCASRRTVKDEQFFGPGTRLTVL.

The chain recombines TRBV30 with TRBJ2-1, with no clear D. The V and J ends lost 5 bases and 7 bases respectively, with 9 bases between them. The CDR3 contains 11 residues. Germline V gene sequence: CDR1 GTSNPN, CDR2 SVGIG (reference sequence). The CDR3 loop is CAWGRSNEQFF. The CDR3, as DNA: TGTGCCTGGGGGCGGTCGAATGAGCAGTTCTTC.

The CDR3 nucleotides read TGCAGCGCCGAAGGGGATTCGAACCTTGGGCTGTTTTTT. This encodes CSAEGDSNLGLFF. The chain has TRBV29-1 and TRBJ1-4; D is perhaps TRBD1 (5 bases). The CDR3 covers 13 residues. The germline V gene encodes CDR1 SQVTM and CDR2 ANQGSEA. Trimming stripped 7 bases from V and 14 bases from J, with 23 bases between.

The chain links TRBV7-9 to TRBJ2-7; the D gene is possibly TRBD2 (6 bases). The germline V gene has CDR1 SEHNR and CDR2 FQNEAQ (reference sequence). The CDR3 contains 17 residues. V was pared by 5 bases and J by 2 bases, with 22 bases between. The CDR3 DNA is TGTGCCAGCAGCCCGCGGGACGCCGACACTCTTACCTACGAGCAGTACTTC. It specifies CASSPRDADTLTYEQYF.

For this clone: Other nucleotide sequences from this sample produce the same CDR3. V usage is TRBV29-1 and J usage is TRBJ2-7; perhaps TRBD1 as D (6 bases). The V gene lost 1 base and the J gene lost 2 bases, with 9 bases spanning the gap. CDR3 length: 13 residues. The germline V gene has CDR1 SQVTM and CDR2 ANQGSEA. In DNA form, the CDR3 reads TGCAGCGTTGAAGCGTCAGGGGCCTACGAGCAGTACTTC. It encodes CSVEASGAYEQYF.

The chain joins TRBV10-1 to TRBJ2-1, with 9 bases aligning to TRBD1. Germline V gene data show CDR1 as WNHNN and CDR2 as SYGVQD (reference sequence). The CDR3 covers 14 residues. Trimming took 3 bases from V and 8 from J; bases not matched to a gene: 5. CDR3 nucleotide sequence: TGCGCCAGCAGTGAAATCGGACAGGGGCATGAGCAGTTCTTC. Amino acid sequence: CASSEIGQGHEQFF.

This chain links TRBV7-9 with TRBJ2-3; either TRBD1 or TRBD2 may supply D (5 bases each). Germline-derived CDR1 and CDR2 are SEHNR and FQNEAQ (reference sequence). Trimming left V 5 bases short and J 4 bases short, with 10 bases between. The CDR3 runs 13 residues. The chain's CDR3 is CASSEGWADTQYF. CDR3 sequence (DNA): TGTGCCAGCAGCGAGGGGTGGGCAGATACGCAGTATTTT.

The chain links TRBV29-1 to TRBJ1-3; D gene unclear. Germline CDR1 reads SQVTM; CDR2 reads ANQGSEA. The CDR3 loop spans 14 amino acids. V lost 7 bases, J lost 0 bases, and 13 bases lay in between. The CDR3 region is CSAERANSGNTIYF. For the CDR3, the DNA is TGCAGCGCCGAGCGGGCTAACTCTGGAAACACCATATATTTT. The full variable domain, completed using reference TRBV29-1 and TRBJ1-3, is SAVISQKPSRDICQRGTSLTIQCQVDSQVTMMFWYRQQPGQSLTLIATANQGSEATYESGFVIDKFPISRPNLTFSTLTVSNMSPEDSSIYLCSAERANSGNTIYFGEGSWLTVV.

This clone was detected only once. V usage is TRBV29-1 and J usage is TRBJ2-3, with D perhaps TRBD1 (7 bases). CDR3 size: 12 residues. The V gene lost 3 bases and the J gene lost 5 bases, with 9 bases spanning the gap. CDR1 is SQVTM, CDR2 ANQGSEA, per germline. The CDR3: CSVDRGEDTQYF. The CDR3 nucleotides read TGCAGCGTTGACAGGGGGGAAGATACGCAGTATTTT.

The chain is built from TRBV4-1 and TRBJ1-2; D gene unclear. The germline V and J ends were trimmed by 0 bases and 8 bases, with 13 bases remaining between them. The CDR3 has 14 residues. Germline V gene sequence: CDR1 MGHRA, CDR2 YSYEKL. CDR3 DNA: TGCGCCAGCAGCCAAGATTCGGGTGGTTACGGCTACACCTTC. It is translated as CASSQDSGGYGYTF.

The CDR3 sequence: CASSPNIYNEQFF. The CDR3, as DNA: TGTGCCAGTAGTCCCAATATCTACAATGAGCAGTTCTTC. The chain is built from TRBV19 and TRBJ2-1; D gene unclear. The CDR3 sequence is 13 residues long. Germline CDR1 LNHDA, CDR2 SQIVND (reference sequence). Trimming shortened V by 5 bases and J by 3 bases, and 8 bases separated the two germline ends.

This clone came up a few times. The rearrangement links TRBV20-1 to TRBJ1-2; D unclear. Germline values: CDR1 DFQATT, CDR2 SNEGSKA (reference sequence). This CDR3 contains 9 residues. CDR3 sequence: CSPGYGYTF. In DNA, the CDR3 is TGCAGCCCGGGGTACGGCTACACCTTC.

This clone showed up just a few times. The rearrangement joins TRBV29-1 to TRBJ1-1; D possibly corresponds to TRBD1 (5 bases). V was cut by 8 bases and J by 1 base, with 11 bases left in between. The CDR3 sequence is 12 residues long. Germline CDR1 reads SQVTM; CDR2 reads ANQGSEA. The CDR3 here is CSSPDKNTEAFF. As DNA, the CDR3 is TGCAGCTCCCCGGACAAGAACACTGAAGCTTTCTTT.

The chain joins TRBV29-1 to TRBJ2-3, with D perhaps matching TRBD2 (6 bases). Germline loops: CDR1 SQVTM, CDR2 ANQGSEA. The V gene lost 5 bases and the J gene lost 2 bases, with 14 bases spanning the gap. CDR3 length: 14 residues. CDR3: CSVSGQDYTDTQYF. CDR3 bases: TGCAGCGTTTCGGGTCAGGACTACACAGATACGCAGTATTTT.

Concerning this clone: Other nucleotide sequences from this sample produce the same CDR3. CDR3 sequence reads: CSVTTGRGGYTF. The DNA of the CDR3 is TGCAGCGTAACGACAGGGAGGGGTGGCTACACCTTC. The chain has TRBV29-1 and TRBJ1-2; 7 bases fit TRBD1. Germline V gives CDR1 SQVTM, CDR2 ANQGSEA. This CDR3 region has 12 residues. J gave up 7 bases and V 6 bases, and 8 bases lay outside the gene matches.

The chain uses TRBV29-1 and TRBJ2-2; D assignment may be TRBD1 or TRBD2 (6 bases each). Trimming pared 3 bases from V and 6 bases from J, leaving 14 bases between. The CDR3 has 14 amino acids. The germline V gene has CDR1 SQVTM and CDR2 ANQGSEA. The CDR3 DNA reads as TGCAGCGTTGAGCTAGGAGGGGGATCCGGGGAGCTGTTTTTT. Amino acids: CSVELGGGSGELFF.